These 6 T cell receptor beta chains came from one sample sequenced in a study of shared clonotypes between healthy human individuals. Generated by immunoSEQ multiplex PCR, the TCRdb table keeps only in-frame clones and is missing some. This table holds more than 2,000,000 clones, about 92% found once. The sequencing input was naive CD4+ T cells sorted from blood. Subset described: CD45RA+ positively selected. The receptors were sampled from a man between 18 and 35 years old in good health.

V gene TRBV18 combines with J gene TRBJ2-7, with 7 positions matching TRBD1. J was trimmed by 3 bases and V by 4 bases; bases with no gene match: 6. Germline-derived CDR1 and CDR2 are KGHSH and LQKENI. CDR3 size: 14 residues. CDR3: CASSLSRDSYEQYF. CDR3 sequence (DNA): TGTGCCAGCTCACTGTCCCGGGACAGCTACGAGCAGTACTTC.

This chain joins TRBV9 and TRBJ2-3; D uncertain. Germline values: CDR1 SGDLS, CDR2 YYNGEE. The length of the CDR3 is 14 residues. V was trimmed by 0 bases and J by 2 bases, leaving 7 bases between them. CDR3 DNA sequence: TGTGCCAGCAGCGTAGTATCCGACACAGATACGCAGTATTTT. It encodes CASSVVSDTDTQYF.

DNA of the CDR3: TGCGCCAGCAGTAAGGACAAGACCTACGAGCAGTACTTC. Its translation: CASSKDKTYEQYF. The genes are TRBV10-1 and TRBJ2-7; D perhaps matches TRBD1 (5 bases). From germline, CDR1 is WNHNN and CDR2 SYGVQD (reference sequence). V shed 5 bases and J shed 2 bases, with 10 bases lying between them. The CDR3 contains 13 residues.

This clone appeared a single time. CDR3 protein: CASSMATNYGYTF. In nucleotides, the CDR3 is TGTGCCAGTAGTATGGCTACTAACTATGGCTACACCTTC. This chain links TRBV19 with TRBJ1-2, with no clear D. Deletions cut 3 bases from V and 0 bases from J, with 5 bases between. The CDR3 extends over 13 amino acids. Germline CDR1 and CDR2: LNHDA and SQIVND (reference sequence).

In this sample, this clone turned up once. The rearrangement links TRBV7-2 to TRBJ2-1; D gene uncertain. The germline gives CDR1 SGHTA, CDR2 FQGNSA. The germline V and J ends were trimmed by 6 bases and 1 base, with 16 bases remaining between them. This CDR3 spans 16 amino acids. The CDR3 DNA is TGTGCCAGCAGTTCCCTCCCCGCGGCTTCCTACAATGAGCAGTTCTTC. It codes for CASSSLPAASYNEQFF.

The gene calls are TRBV2 and TRBJ2-7; D may match TRBD1 or TRBD2 (5 bases each). With 8 bases removed from V and 3 bases from J, the gap between germline ends came to 17 bases. The CDR3 sequence is 14 residues long. Germline lookup yields CDR1 SNHLY and CDR2 FYNNEI. The DNA of the CDR3 is TGTGCCAGCGGGGGTTCGTTTGGGCGCTACGAGCAGTACTTC. It specifies CASGGSFGRYEQYF.